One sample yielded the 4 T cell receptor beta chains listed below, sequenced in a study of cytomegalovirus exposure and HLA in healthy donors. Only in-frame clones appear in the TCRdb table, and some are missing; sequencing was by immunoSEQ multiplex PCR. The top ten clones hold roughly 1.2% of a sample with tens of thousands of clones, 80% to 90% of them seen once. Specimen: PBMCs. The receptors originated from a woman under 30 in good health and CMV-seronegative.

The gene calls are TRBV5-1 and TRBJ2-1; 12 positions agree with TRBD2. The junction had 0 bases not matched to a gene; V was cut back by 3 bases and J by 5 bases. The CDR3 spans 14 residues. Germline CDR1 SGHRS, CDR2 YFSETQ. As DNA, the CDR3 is TGCGCCAGCAGCTGGACTAGCGGGAACAATGAGCAGTTCTTC. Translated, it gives CASSWTSGNNEQFF.

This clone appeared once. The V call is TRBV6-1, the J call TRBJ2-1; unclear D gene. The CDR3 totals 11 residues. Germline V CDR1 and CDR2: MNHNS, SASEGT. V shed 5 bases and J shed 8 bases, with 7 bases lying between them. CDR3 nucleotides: TGTGCCAGCAGTTACGAGTATGAGCAGTTCTTC. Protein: CASSYEYEQFF.

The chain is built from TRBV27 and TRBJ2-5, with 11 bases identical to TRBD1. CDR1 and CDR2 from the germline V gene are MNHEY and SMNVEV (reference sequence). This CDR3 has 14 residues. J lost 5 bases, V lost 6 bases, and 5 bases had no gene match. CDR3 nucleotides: TGTGCCAGCAGAAGGACAGGGGGCTACGAGACCCAGTACTTC. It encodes CASRRTGGYETQYF.

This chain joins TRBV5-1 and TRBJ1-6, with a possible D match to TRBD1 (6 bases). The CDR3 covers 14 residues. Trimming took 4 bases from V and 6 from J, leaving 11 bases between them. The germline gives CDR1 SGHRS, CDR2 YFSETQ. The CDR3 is CASSTRDINSPLHF. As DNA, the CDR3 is TGCGCCAGCAGCACCCGGGACATTAATTCACCCCTCCACTTT.